The 9 T cell receptor beta chains below all came from one sample that was sequenced in a study of blood T cell repertoires in COVID-19. Profiled with immunoSEQ multiplex PCR; TCRdb holds only in-frame clones, not every one. The sample includes 55,000 to 80,000 clones, over 75% seen only once; the top ten take around 2.5%. The sequenced sample was peripheral blood. The source of these receptors is a man between 50 and 59 years old with acute or convalescent COVID-19.

V usage is TRBV10-3 and J usage is TRBJ2-7; D is undetermined. Germline values: CDR1 ENHRY, CDR2 SYGVKD. The CDR3 contains 15 residues. The V end was cut by 0 bases, the J end by 0 bases, with 9 bases between. CDR3 coding DNA: TGTGCCATCAGTGAGTCGGCCCCTGGCTCCTACGAGCAGTACTTC. Translated, it gives CAISESAPGSYEQYF.

This chain connects TRBV29-1 to TRBJ2-1; 8 bases map to TRBD2. CDR1 and CDR2 (germline): SQVTM, ANQGSEA. Unmatched junction bases numbered 10, after V lost 8 bases and J lost 7 bases. The CDR3 sequence is 13 residues long. The CDR3 reads CSITGGAPNEQFF. CDR3 nucleotides: TGCAGCATAACGGGGGGGGCCCCTAATGAGCAGTTCTTC.

V and J are TRBV9 and TRBJ2-1; 10 bases line up with TRBD2. The CDR3 is 16 residues long. CDR1 and CDR2 (germline): SGDLS, YYNGEE. After removal of 3 bases from V and 3 bases from J, the junction contained 6 bases not matched to a gene. The DNA for the CDR3 is TGTGCCAGCAGCGCCCCCGGGACTAGCGTCTACAATGAGCAGTTCTTC. As protein: CASSAPGTSVYNEQFF.

In its sample, this clone was seen once. This sequence joins TRBV6-6 and TRBJ1-5, with 8 nucleotides matching TRBD1. Germline CDR1 is MNHNY and CDR2 is SVGAGI (reference sequence). With V trimmed by 6 bases and J by 5 bases, 3 bases remained unmatched. This CDR3 contains 13 residues. CDR3 bases: TGTGCCAGCAGCACACAGGGGGATCAGCCCCAGCATTTT. It translates to CASSTQGDQPQHF.

This clone occurred once. The chain is built from TRBV14 and TRBJ1-2; no firm D call. There are 13 residues in the CDR3. Deletions cut 5 bases from V and 1 base from J, with 8 bases between. CDR1 is SGHDN, CDR2 FVKESK, per germline. CDR3 in DNA: TGTGCCAGCAGCTTGAGGTTTAACTATGGCTACACCTTC. It yields the protein CASSLRFNYGYTF.

The gene calls are TRBV5-1 and TRBJ2-3; D is possibly TRBD2 (5 bases). Germline V gene lookup returns CDR1 SGHRS and CDR2 YFSETQ. The CDR3 is 15 residues long. Trimming pared 5 bases from V and 0 bases from J, leaving 13 bases between. Here the CDR3 DNA reads TGCGCCAGCAGTCTTGTCCGAGGGAGCACAGATACGCAGTATTTT. It specifies CASSLVRGSTDTQYF.

The chain joins TRBV12-3 or TRBV12-4 to TRBJ2-1; D is possibly TRBD2 (6 bases). The length of the CDR3 is 13 residues. Trimming cost V 10 bases and J 7 bases, with 17 bases left between them. In nucleotides, the CDR3 is TGTGCCATAAACACGGGAGACCGAAATGAGCAGTTCTTC. Protein sequence: CAINTGDRNEQFF.

The chain combines TRBV28 with TRBJ2-1; TRBD2 agrees at 7 bases. The trim removed 3 bases at V and 4 bases at J, leaving 15 bases unmatched. CDR1 is MDHEN and CDR2 is SYDVKM in the germline V gene. This CDR3 comprises 18 residues. The CDR3 DNA follows: TGTGCCAGCAGTTTTTTTGACAGTGGGGACTACCCTTACAATGAGCAGTTCTTC. This codes for CASSFFDSGDYPYNEQFF.

The V and J genes are TRBV11-3 and TRBJ2-4; 7 positions match TRBD1. There are 16 residues in the CDR3. J gave up 2 bases and V 5 bases, and 9 bases lay outside the gene matches. Per the germline V gene, CDR1 is SGHNT and CDR2 is YENEEA. In DNA, the CDR3 is TGTGCCAGCAGCGTTACAGGGGCCCGACCCAAAAACATTCAGTACTTC. This encodes CASSVTGARPKNIQYF.